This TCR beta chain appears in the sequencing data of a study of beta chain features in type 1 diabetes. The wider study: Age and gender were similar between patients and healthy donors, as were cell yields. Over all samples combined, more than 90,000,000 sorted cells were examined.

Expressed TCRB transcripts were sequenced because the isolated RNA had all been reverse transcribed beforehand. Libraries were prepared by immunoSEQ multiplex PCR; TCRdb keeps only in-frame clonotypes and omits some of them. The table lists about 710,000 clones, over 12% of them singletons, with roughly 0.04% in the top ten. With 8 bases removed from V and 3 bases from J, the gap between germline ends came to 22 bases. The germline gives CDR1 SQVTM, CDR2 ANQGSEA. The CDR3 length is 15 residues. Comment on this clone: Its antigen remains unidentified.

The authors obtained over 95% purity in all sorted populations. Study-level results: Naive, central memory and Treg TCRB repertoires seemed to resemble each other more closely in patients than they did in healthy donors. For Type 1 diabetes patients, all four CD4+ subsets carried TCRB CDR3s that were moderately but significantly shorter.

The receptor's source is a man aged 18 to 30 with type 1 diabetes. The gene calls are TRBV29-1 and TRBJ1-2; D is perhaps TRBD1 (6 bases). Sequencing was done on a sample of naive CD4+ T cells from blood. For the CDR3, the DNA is TGCAGCTTTCAAGAGAGTAGGGACACCTACTATGGCTACACCTTC. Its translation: CSFQESRDTYYGYTF. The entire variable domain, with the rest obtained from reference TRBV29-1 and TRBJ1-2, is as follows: SAVISQKPSRDICQRGTSLTIQCQVDSQVTMMFWYRQQPGQSLTLIATANQGSEATYESGFVIDKFPISRPNLTFSTLTVSNMSPEDSSIYLCSFQESRDTYYGYTFGSGTRLTVV.